The 31 T cell receptor beta chains reported below all come from one sample, sequenced in a study of yellow fever vaccine responses in identical twins. TCRdb itself ran the RT-PCR reads through MiXCR, one entry per CDR3 protein. This sample yields roughly 6,600 distinct CDR3 sequences, of which over 80% are seen a single time; 3% to 4% belongs to the top ten. The input for sequencing was T cells from blood (PBMCs), unsorted or a sorted subset (not recorded which), taken before or after yellow fever vaccination (not recorded which). The origin of the receptors is a woman aged 18 to 35 who received the yellow fever vaccine.

This sequence joins TRBV6-2 or TRBV6-3 and TRBJ2-1; 9 positions agree with TRBD2. The CDR3 loop spans 16 amino acids. J was trimmed by 4 bases and V by 1 base; bases with no gene match: 5. Germline V gives CDR1 MNHEY, CDR2 SVGEGT. CDR3 protein: CASSYLAGAEYNEQFF. The CDR3 DNA follows: TGTGCCAGCAGTTACTTAGCGGGGGCGGAATACAATGAGCAGTTCTTC.

This clonotype was found a few times. The rearrangement links TRBV20-1 to TRBJ2-1; the match to TRBD2 covers 9 bases. V shed 6 bases and J 4 bases; nucleotides not matched to a gene: 13. CDR3 length equals 16 residues. CDR1 is DFQATT, CDR2 SNEGSKA, per germline (reference sequence). The CDR3 protein is CSAVLTGTSIYNEQFF. In DNA, the CDR3 is TGCAGTGCCGTCCTCACCGGGACTAGCATTTACAATGAGCAGTTCTTC.

V usage is TRBV27 and J usage is TRBJ2-7; TRBD2 agrees at 7 bases. CDR3 length equals 15 residues. Trimming removed 6 bases from V and 4 bases from J; junction bases left unmatched: 12. Per the germline V gene, CDR1 is MNHEY and CDR2 is SMNVEV (reference sequence). The CDR3: CASRYSAGSTYEQYF. DNA for the CDR3: TGTGCCAGCAGATACTCAGCGGGGAGTACGTACGAGCAGTACTTC.

CDR3 sequence: CASSLGRFSTDTQYF. For the CDR3, the DNA is TGTGCCAGCAGCTTAGGGCGGTTCAGCACAGATACGCAGTATTTT. This chain joins TRBV7-2 and TRBJ2-3; D uncertain. CDR1 is SGHTA and CDR2 is FQGNSA in the germline V gene. Trimming took 1 base from V and 0 from J, leaving 8 bases between them. CDR3 length: 15 amino acids.

The chain joins TRBV12-5 to TRBJ2-5, with 7 nucleotides matching TRBD1. This CDR3 is built from 17 residues. The V segment lost 4 bases and the J segment 5 bases; nucleotides outside the gene matches: 16. The germline gives CDR1 LGHNT, CDR2 FRNRAP. CDR3 DNA: TGTGCTAGTGGTTCGCTATCCGGACAGGTTAACGGGGAGACCCAGTACTTC. It is translated as CASGSLSGQVNGETQYF.

V and J are TRBV20-1 and TRBJ2-7; 8 nucleotides match TRBD1. This CDR3 spans 14 amino acids. The V segment lost 2 bases and the J segment 3 bases; nucleotides outside the gene matches: 6. CDR1 is DFQATT and CDR2 is SNEGSKA in the germline V gene (reference sequence). This chain's CDR3 is CSARLTGVGYEQYF. The CDR3 region has the DNA TGCAGTGCTAGATTGACAGGGGTGGGCTACGAGCAGTACTTC.

J is TRBJ1-1 and V is TRBV11-3; a weak D match, TRBD1 (5 bases). The V gene's germline CDR1 is SGHNT and CDR2 YENEEA. CDR3 length: 14 residues. Between the trimmed V and J ends, which lost 5 bases and 0 bases, there was a span of 10 bases. The CDR3 bases are TGTGCCAGCAGCCAGGGACGGCTGAACACTGAAGCTTTCTTT. It is translated as CASSQGRLNTEAFF.

The chain employs TRBV12-3 or TRBV12-4 and TRBJ2-7; possibly TRBD1 or TRBD2 for D (5 bases each). The CDR3 covers 13 residues. Between the trimmed V and J ends, which lost 6 bases and 4 bases, there was a span of 13 bases. CDR3 amino acids: CASSQRDGYEQYF. The CDR3 DNA reads as TGTGCCAGCAGCCAACGGGACGGTTACGAGCAGTACTTC.

This clonotype is termed large. The chain recombines TRBV7-9 with TRBJ1-2; D call uncertain. Per the germline V gene, CDR1 is SEHNR and CDR2 is FQNEAQ (reference sequence). The CDR3 sequence is 13 residues long. The V gene lost 4 bases and the J gene lost 4 bases, with 10 bases spanning the gap. The CDR3 coding sequence is TGTGCCAGCAGCTCCCAGGAGTTCTATGGCTACACCTTC. The encoded protein is CASSSQEFYGYTF.

This clonotype was counted only a few times. The gene calls are TRBV6-1 and TRBJ1-6, with 8 nucleotides matching TRBD1. This CDR3 spans 16 amino acids. From germline, CDR1 is MNHNS and CDR2 SASEGT. V trimming: 2 bases; J trimming: 5 bases; junction bases outside the gene matches: 5. DNA of the CDR3: TGTGCCAGCAGTGAAACGGACAGGGCCCATAATTCACCCCTCCACTTT. Translating gives CASSETDRAHNSPLHF.

V is TRBV12-3 or TRBV12-4 and J is TRBJ2-7; no reliable D call. The V end was cut by 3 bases, the J end by 4 bases, with 19 bases between. This CDR3 is 16 amino acids long. CDR3 nucleotides: TGTGCCAGCAGTTTCGGCCCTTTGCCCCCTAAATACGAGCAGTACTTC. This codes for CASSFGPLPPKYEQYF.

The chain links TRBV7-9 to TRBJ2-2; D unresolved. CDR3 length: 12 amino acids. CDR1 and CDR2 from the germline V gene are SEHNR and FQNEAQ (reference sequence). V dropped 2 bases and J dropped 7 bases, with 5 bases sitting between them. CDR3 loop: CASSLSDGELFF. CDR3 coding DNA: TGTGCCAGCAGCTTAAGTGACGGGGAGCTGTTTTTT.

The chain employs TRBV4-1 and TRBJ2-6; D ambiguous. The CDR3 length is 16 residues. Trimming took 0 bases from V and 0 from J, leaving 6 bases between them. Germline CDR1 and CDR2: MGHRA and YSYEKL. In nucleotides, the CDR3 is TGCGCCAGCAGCCAAGATGGTTTCTCTGGGGCCAACGTCCTGACTTTC. Its translation: CASSQDGFSGANVLTF.

The chain recombines TRBV15 with TRBJ2-6; D call uncertain. The CDR3 spans 14 residues. Trimming took off 8 bases at V and 0 bases at J, with 8 bases between the two ends. The germline CDR1 and CDR2 sequences are LNHNV and YYDKDF (reference sequence). The CDR3 nucleotides are TGTGCCACCGACTTGGACTCTGGGGCCAACGTCCTGACTTTC. Encoded protein: CATDLDSGANVLTF.

This clonotype was seen once. The genes are TRBV28 and TRBJ2-1; 7 positions agree with TRBD1. The CDR3 has 15 residues. Per the germline V gene, CDR1 is MDHEN and CDR2 is SYDVKM. V lost 5 bases to trimming and J lost 7 bases; unmatched junction nucleotides: 11. The CDR3 here is CASSTPIQGWNEQFF. The DNA of the CDR3 is TGTGCCAGCAGTACTCCCATACAGGGGTGGAATGAGCAGTTCTTC.

The chain links TRBV29-1 to TRBJ2-2; 7 positions match TRBD1. Trimming cost V 4 bases and J 7 bases; bases outside gene matches: 6. Germline CDR1 and CDR2: SQVTM and ANQGSEA. The CDR3 length is 13 residues. The CDR3 nucleotides are TGCAGCGTTGCCAGGGGGTTCGGCGGGGAGCTGTTTTTT. This sequence encodes CSVARGFGGELFF.

V is TRBV5-1 and J is TRBJ1-1; D not certain. Germline lookup yields CDR1 SGHRS and CDR2 YFSETQ. Trimming removed 3 bases at V and 3 bases at J, with 15 bases between. The CDR3 totals 15 residues. CDR3 sequence reads: CASSSYHSYDTEAFF. CDR3 coding DNA: TGCGCCAGCAGCTCATACCACAGCTACGACACTGAAGCTTTCTTT.

J is TRBJ1-4 and V is TRBV18, with D unresolved. The CDR3 runs to 16 residues. The V gene lost 2 bases and the J gene lost 1 base, with 11 bases spanning the gap. CDR1 and CDR2 (germline): KGHSH, LQKENI. The CDR3: CASSPSQDGTNEKLFF. CDR3 coding DNA: TGTGCCAGCTCACCAAGCCAGGACGGAACTAATGAAAAACTGTTTTTT.

The chain combines TRBV3-1 with TRBJ2-5; D is uncertain. This CDR3 has 13 amino acids. The V and J ends lost 0 bases and 5 bases respectively, with 7 bases between them. Germline CDR1 reads LGHDT; CDR2 reads YNNKEL (reference sequence). The DNA of the CDR3 is TGTGCCAGCAGCCAAGAAGGAAGGGAGACCCAGTACTTC. Its translation: CASSQEGRETQYF.

The chain is built from TRBV29-1 and TRBJ2-1, with TRBD2 as a possible D gene (6 bases). The CDR3 loop spans 12 amino acids. Per the germline V gene, CDR1 is SQVTM and CDR2 is ANQGSEA. Trimming shortened V by 5 bases and J by 6 bases, and 11 bases separated the two germline ends. Written as DNA, the CDR3 is TGCAGCGTTCCCCTGACTAGCAATGAGCAGTTCTTC. Translated: CSVPLTSNEQFF.

The chain joins TRBV10-3 to TRBJ1-2; no clear D gene. With 6 bases removed from V and 4 bases from J, the gap between germline ends came to 12 bases. CDR3 length: 13 residues. Per germline, CDR1 ENHRY and CDR2 SYGVKD. The CDR3 loop reads CAIRLGVSYGYTF. Here the CDR3 DNA reads TGTGCCATCAGGTTGGGCGTATCCTATGGCTACACCTTC.

This chain uses TRBV4-2 with TRBJ2-1; tentative D call: TRBD1 (7 bases). The CDR3 extends over 16 amino acids. The germline V gene encodes CDR1 LGHNA and CDR2 YNFKEQ. Trimming removed 5 bases from V and 4 bases from J, with 18 bases in between. The CDR3 region has the DNA TGTGCCAGCAGCGAATTTGGAGGGGGCGCTTACAATGAGCAGTTCTTC. Translation: CASSEFGGGAYNEQFF.

The CDR3 DNA sequence: TGTGCCAGCCGGGCGGCGTCCGAGCAGTACTTC. Translated, it gives CASRAASEQYF. The chain has TRBV6-1 and TRBJ2-7; D remains ambiguous. The CDR3 is 11 amino acids. The V and J ends lost 8 bases and 6 bases respectively, with 11 bases between them. Germline CDR1 is MNHNS and CDR2 is SASEGT.

The gene calls are TRBV7-9 and TRBJ1-3, with D perhaps TRBD1 (6 bases). V dropped 5 bases and J dropped 6 bases, with 14 bases sitting between them. Germline V gives CDR1 SEHNR, CDR2 FQNEAQ (reference sequence). This CDR3 spans 14 amino acids. CDR3: CASSPVQGTNTIYF. The DNA of the CDR3 is TGTGCCAGCAGCCCAGTACAGGGAACAAACACCATATATTTT.

This clonotype appeared a single time. CDR3 loop: CASSNSYEQYF. Written as DNA, the CDR3 is TGTGCCAGCAGCAACTCCTACGAGCAGTACTTC. The chain uses TRBV5-4 and TRBJ2-7; D gene unclear. The germline V gene encodes CDR1 SGHNT and CDR2 YYREEE (reference sequence). The CDR3 runs to 11 residues. The ends were cut back, 4 bases at V and 0 bases at J, with 2 bases in the middle.

The chain links TRBV6-2 or TRBV6-3 to TRBJ2-1; weak D call: TRBD2 (5 bases). CDR3 size: 14 residues. Germline CDR1 is MNHEY and CDR2 is SVGEGT. V was cut by 4 bases and J by 1 base, with 8 bases left in between. The CDR3 nucleotides are TGTGCCAGCAGTTGGACTGGTTCCTACAATGAGCAGTTCTTC. Amino acids: CASSWTGSYNEQFF.

V gene TRBV5-1 combines with J gene TRBJ2-3; D is uncertain. CDR1 SGHRS and CDR2 YFSETQ come from the germline V gene. V dropped 0 bases and J dropped 6 bases, with 14 bases sitting between them. This CDR3 contains 15 residues. CDR3 nucleotides: TGCGCCAGCAGCTTGGAATATTCCTTAACGGATACGCAGTATTTT. Protein: CASSLEYSLTDTQYF.

J is TRBJ2-3 and V is TRBV28; D is uncertain. V lost 5 bases, J lost 0 bases, and 12 bases lay in between. CDR1 is MDHEN and CDR2 is SYDVKM in the germline V gene. CDR3 length: 15 amino acids. In nucleotides, the CDR3 is TGTGCCAGCAGTCCGTTCGATACTAGCACAGATACGCAGTATTTT. It encodes CASSPFDTSTDTQYF.

This rearrangement joins TRBV10-1 to TRBJ2-5, with 10 bases identical to TRBD2. CDR3 length equals 13 residues. After removal of 4 bases from V and 9 bases from J, the junction contained 5 bases not matched to a gene. Germline V CDR1 and CDR2: WNHNN, SYGVQD (reference sequence). The CDR3 loop is CASSGAGGLAQYF. The DNA of the CDR3 is TGCGCCAGCAGTGGAGCGGGAGGGCTGGCCCAGTACTTC.

V is TRBV29-1 and J is TRBJ1-2; D uncertain. The CDR3 extends over 12 amino acids. Trimming cost V 4 bases and J 2 bases, with 8 bases left between them. From germline, CDR1 is SQVTM and CDR2 ANQGSEA. CDR3 amino acids: CSVVAGNYGYTF. The DNA of the CDR3 is TGCAGCGTTGTAGCCGGGAACTATGGCTACACCTTC.

CDR3 nucleotide sequence: TGTGCCAGCAGTGGTAAGACCCAGTACTTC. Residues: CASSGKTQYF. The chain combines TRBV6-1 with TRBJ2-5; D not certain. This CDR3 spans 10 amino acids. Trimming cost V 4 bases and J 6 bases, with 3 bases left between them. The V gene's germline CDR1 is MNHNS and CDR2 SASEGT.